These 31 T cell receptor beta chains originate from one sample sequenced in a study of radiation and T cells in renal cell carcinoma (TCRdb year 2020). The library was prepared using the immunoSEQ multiplex PCR assay. TCRdb carries this immuneACCESS record with in-frame sequences only. Its versions omit some clonotypes, under half of them owing to an unresolved V gene in the studies checked, with the rest unexplained. The sample contains around 78,000 clones, roughly 87% of them found a single time. The top ten clonotypes cover approximately 6% of the sample. The sample's time point, from its label and the paper: blood 4 weeks post-SBRT, at nephrectomy. This specimen's treatment or condition label, per the study, means: 15 Gy SBRT to primary tumor, nephrectomy 4 weeks later. The material sequenced was blood, taken from a patient whose treatment included radiotherapy and nephrectomy. The origin of the receptors is a woman in her seventies with renal cell carcinoma.

This chain joins TRBV29-1 and TRBJ2-3; D remains ambiguous. Trimming removed 8 bases at V and 0 bases at J, with 12 bases between. The germline CDR1 and CDR2 sequences are SQVTM and ANQGSEA. This CDR3 has 13 amino acids. For the CDR3, the DNA is TGCAGCCCGAGGATCGGTAGCACAGATACGCAGTATTTT. Encoded protein: CSPRIGSTDTQYF.

J is TRBJ2-6 and V is TRBV2; D call uncertain. This CDR3 region has 13 residues. Trimming stripped 7 bases from V and 1 base from J, with 5 bases between. Germline values: CDR1 SNHLY, CDR2 FYNNEI. CDR3 nucleotide sequence: TGTGCCAGCACCTTGTCTGGGGCCAACGTCCTGACTTTC. Translated: CASTLSGANVLTF.

The gene calls are TRBV5-6 and TRBJ1-4; 12 bases agree with TRBD1. With 4 bases clipped from V and 4 bases from J, the junction kept 8 bases outside the gene matches. The CDR3 consists of 17 residues. The germline V gene encodes CDR1 SGHDT and CDR2 YYEEEE. This CDR3 is CASSLGTGGRGNEKLFF. DNA for the CDR3: TGTGCCAGCAGCCTAGGGACAGGGGGCCGGGGTAATGAAAAACTGTTTTTT.

V is TRBV5-6 and J is TRBJ2-2; the match to TRBD1 covers 7 bases. Germline values: CDR1 SGHDT, CDR2 YYEEEE. With 0 bases clipped from V and 2 bases from J, the junction kept 1 base outside the gene matches. CDR3 size: 15 residues. The CDR3: CASSLGQGNTGELFF. The CDR3 coding sequence is TGTGCCAGCAGCTTGGGACAGGGAAACACCGGGGAGCTGTTTTTT.

J is TRBJ1-3 and V is TRBV7-8; 8 bases are shared with TRBD1. This CDR3 contains 20 residues. Germline V lookup: CDR1 SGHVS, CDR2 FQNEAQ. The V gene end was trimmed by 3 bases and the J gene end by 0 bases; junction bases not matched to a gene: 16. CDR3 nucleotides: TGTGCCAGCAGCTTGGGAGGACAGGGCCTCCTTCTAAGCTCTGGAAACACCATATATTTT. It yields the protein CASSLGGQGLLLSSGNTIYF.

The V and J genes are TRBV7-2 and TRBJ2-2; D may match TRBD1 or TRBD2 (6 bases each). CDR3 length: 18 residues. Germline V CDR1 and CDR2: SGHTA, FQGNSA. V lost 2 bases to trimming and J lost 4 bases, with 20 bases between them. The CDR3 reads CASSLILSGGVGTGELFF. CDR3 in DNA: TGTGCCAGCAGCTTAATTTTATCCGGGGGCGTTGGCACCGGGGAGCTGTTTTTT.

The V call is TRBV9, the J call TRBJ1-6; D is unclear. Germline V CDR1 and CDR2: SGDLS, YYNGEE. The CDR3 runs 13 residues. The V end lost 2 bases, the J end lost 12 bases, and 12 bases lay between the germline ends. CDR3 sequence (DNA): TGTGCCAGCAGCGTGGATTTGAGTGGACCCCTCCACTTT. Translating gives CASSVDLSGPLHF.

The genes are TRBV7-9 and TRBJ2-7, with a possible D match to TRBD1 (6 bases). V was pared by 3 bases and J by 4 bases, with 10 bases between. Germline V gene lookup returns CDR1 SEHNR and CDR2 FQNEAQ (reference sequence). The CDR3 is 13 residues long. The CDR3 here is CASSLSGAYEQYF. In nucleotides, the CDR3 is TGTGCCAGCAGCTTGTCAGGGGCATACGAGCAGTACTTC.

J is TRBJ2-1 and V is TRBV30; TRBD1 might be the D (5 bases). There are 15 residues in the CDR3. Germline V gene sequence: CDR1 GTSNPN, CDR2 SVGIG (reference sequence). The V and J ends lost 2 bases and 4 bases respectively, with 15 bases between them. For the CDR3, the DNA is TGTGCCTGGAGTCTACCTGACAGAACATACAATGAGCAGTTCTTC. The encoded protein is CAWSLPDRTYNEQFF.

The chain employs TRBV9 and TRBJ2-3; D remains unclear. The CDR3 runs 13 residues. Germline V gene data show CDR1 as SGDLS and CDR2 as YYNGEE. Trimming removed 6 bases at V and 1 base at J, with 9 bases between. CDR3 residues: CASNGGGTDTQYF. CDR3 coding DNA: TGTGCCAGCAACGGCGGCGGCACAGATACGCAGTATTTT.

V is TRBV9 and J is TRBJ2-6, with 9 bases that match TRBD1. The V and J ends lost 3 bases and 4 bases, in that order; junction bases with no gene match: 8. The CDR3 extends over 17 amino acids. The germline V gene encodes CDR1 SGDLS and CDR2 YYNGEE. CDR3 loop: CASSGTGGDGGANVLTF. Written as DNA, the CDR3 is TGTGCCAGCAGCGGAACAGGGGGCGACGGCGGGGCCAACGTCCTGACTTTC.

Here the CDR3 reads CASSPGTGGNEKLFF. The CDR3 DNA reads TGTGCCAGCAGCCCGGGGACAGGGGGCAATGAAAAACTGTTTTTT. The chain combines TRBV7-9 with TRBJ1-4, with 12 bases matching TRBD1. J gave up 5 bases and V 5 bases, and 3 bases lay outside the gene matches. The CDR3 length is 15 residues. Germline CDR1 is SEHNR and CDR2 is FQNEAQ (reference sequence).

The gene calls are TRBV11-3 and TRBJ2-2; D gene uncertain. CDR1 and CDR2 (germline): SGHNT, YENEEA. There are 18 residues in the CDR3. Trimming took 5 bases from V and 3 from J, leaving 22 bases between them. The CDR3, as DNA: TGTGCCAGCAGCCCAACCCGAGTCGTGGTCCCCTACACCGGGGAGCTGTTTTTT. Its protein is CASSPTRVVVPYTGELFF.

The chain joins TRBV11-2 to TRBJ2-2, with D perhaps matching TRBD1 (5 bases). The CDR3 runs to 18 residues. Germline CDR1 reads SGHAT; CDR2 reads FQNNGV. The germline V and J ends were trimmed by 5 bases and 4 bases, with 23 bases remaining between them. The CDR3 sequence is CASSVLRGPNHSTGELFF. The DNA of the CDR3 is TGTGCCAGCAGCGTTCTTAGGGGCCCCAATCATTCCACCGGGGAGCTGTTTTTT.

The chain carries TRBV15 and TRBJ2-2; D remains ambiguous. The CDR3 totals 12 residues. Germline loops: CDR1 LNHNV, CDR2 YYDKDF (reference sequence). V gave up 4 bases and J gave up 0 bases, with 0 bases separating them. For the CDR3, the DNA is TGTGCCACCAGCACGAACACCGGGGAGCTGTTTTTT. Translating it yields CATSTNTGELFF.

This clone has a single count. CDR3 in DNA: TGCGCCAGCAGCCATCGCGACAAGAACACCGGGGAGCTGTTTTTT. Its translation: CASSHRDKNTGELFF. The chain links TRBV4-3 to TRBJ2-2; D gene unclear. The CDR3 loop spans 15 amino acids. From germline, CDR1 is LGHNA and CDR2 YSLEER. V was pared by 3 bases and J by 1 base, with 9 bases between.

This clone has only one observation. V usage is TRBV11-3 and J usage is TRBJ2-5; 7 nucleotides agree with TRBD2. With 2 bases clipped from V and 2 bases from J, the junction kept 8 bases outside the gene matches. The germline CDR1 and CDR2 sequences are SGHNT and YENEEA. This CDR3 comprises 16 residues. The CDR3 reads CASSLNSGTKQETQYF. The CDR3 DNA sequence: TGTGCCAGCAGCTTAAACTCAGGGACTAAGCAAGAGACCCAGTACTTC.

The J gene is TRBJ2-5, the V gene TRBV2; D remains unclear. CDR3 length: 13 amino acids. The V gene's germline CDR1 is SNHLY and CDR2 FYNNEI. Between the trimmed V and J ends, which lost 4 bases and 7 bases, there was a span of 13 bases. CDR3 nucleotides: TGTGCCAGCAGTGGAGCCCATGTAGGGACCCAGTACTTC. Its translation: CASSGAHVGTQYF.

The gene calls are TRBV5-1 and TRBJ2-1; possibly TRBD2 for D (6 bases). CDR1 SGHRS and CDR2 YFSETQ come from the germline V gene. Trimming removed 1 base at V and 4 bases at J, with 15 bases between. CDR3 size: 16 residues. The chain's CDR3 is CASSLPGSVGYNEQFF. CDR3 in DNA: TGCGCCAGCAGCTTGCCCGGGAGCGTGGGGTACAATGAGCAGTTCTTC.

The chain has TRBV6-4 and TRBJ2-2; D uncertain. The CDR3 has 14 amino acids. V lost 4 bases, J lost 2 bases, and 8 bases lay in between. Germline-derived CDR1 and CDR2 are MRHNA and SNTAGT. The CDR3, as DNA: TGTGCCAGCAGTGTCGAGGTTAACACCGGGGAGCTGTTTTTT. This sequence encodes CASSVEVNTGELFF.

The V gene is TRBV4-2, the J gene TRBJ1-1, with a tentative D call TRBD1 (5 bases). The V gene lost 1 base and the J gene lost 5 bases, with 11 bases spanning the gap. From germline, CDR1 is LGHNA and CDR2 YNFKEQ. CDR3 length: 14 residues. CDR3 bases: TGTGCCAGCAGCCAAGGGGCGGGGGGAACTGAAGCTTTCTTT. The encoded protein is CASSQGAGGTEAFF.

The chain is built from TRBV7-9 and TRBJ1-4, with D possibly TRBD1 on 5 matching bases. This CDR3 contains 12 residues. Trimming cost V 5 bases and J 8 bases, with 9 bases left between them. CDR1 SEHNR and CDR2 FQNEAQ come from the germline V gene (reference sequence). The CDR3 DNA is TGTGCCAGCAGCCCGGACAACGAAAAACTGTTTTTT. It codes for CASSPDNEKLFF.

The chain uses TRBV5-1 and TRBJ2-1; tentative D call: TRBD2 (5 bases). Germline assignment: CDR1 SGHRS and CDR2 YFSETQ. V shed 1 base and J shed 4 bases, with 12 bases lying between them. The length of the CDR3 is 15 residues. The CDR3, as DNA: TGCGCCAGCAGCTTGAGTCTAGCACAATACAATGAGCAGTTCTTC. Protein: CASSLSLAQYNEQFF.

The chain recombines TRBV6-6 with TRBJ1-5, with D hard to call. Germline CDR1 and CDR2: MNHNY and SVGAGI (reference sequence). The V end was cut by 3 bases, the J end by 0 bases, with 12 bases between. The CDR3 runs 16 residues. CDR3 protein: CASSYGDPYSNQPQHF. CDR3 bases: TGTGCCAGCAGTTATGGGGATCCCTATAGCAATCAGCCCCAGCATTTT.

This chain connects TRBV5-5 to TRBJ2-3, with a tentative D call TRBD1 (6 bases). CDR3 length: 15 residues. Germline V gene lookup returns CDR1 SGHKS and CDR2 YYEKEE (reference sequence). The V end was cut by 5 bases, the J end by 2 bases, with 15 bases between. DNA for the CDR3: TGTGCCAGCAGTATCGGACAGTCTTACACAGATACGCAGTATTTT. This gives the protein CASSIGQSYTDTQYF.

This sequence joins TRBV5-8 and TRBJ1-4; no clear D gene. The CDR3 contains 12 residues. Trimming cost V 2 bases and J 12 bases, with 11 bases left between them. CDR1 and CDR2 from the germline V gene are SGHTS and YDEGEE. The CDR3: CASSFTSTELFF. CDR3 DNA: TGTGCCAGCAGCTTTACCTCGACGGAACTGTTTTTT. Variable domain in full (rest from reference TRBV5-8 and TRBJ1-4): EAGVTQSPTHLIKTRGQQATLRCSPISGHTSVYWYQQALGLGLQFLLWYDEGEERNRGNFPPRFSGRQFPNYSSELNVNALELEDSALYLCASSFTSTELFFGSGTQLSVL.

This clone was seen more than once but under ten times. This chain uses TRBV5-6 with TRBJ1-1, with unresolved D. The CDR3 runs to 13 residues. The ends were cut back, 2 bases at V and 1 base at J, with 6 bases in the middle. CDR1 SGHDT and CDR2 YYEEEE come from the germline V gene. The CDR3 DNA reads as TGTGCCAGCAGCTTACAGAGGAACACTGAAGCTTTCTTT. This codes for CASSLQRNTEAFF. Drawing the rest from reference TRBV5-6 and TRBJ1-1, the complete variable domain is DAGVTQSPTHLIKTRGQQVTLRCSPKSGHDTVSWYQQALGQGPQFIFQYYEEEERQRGNFPDRFSGHQFPNYSSELNVNALLLGDSALYLCASSLQRNTEAFFGQGTRLTVV.

The chain uses TRBV7-3 and TRBJ2-4, with D perhaps matching TRBD2 (5 bases). The CDR3 is 16 amino acids. CDR1 is SGHTA, CDR2 FQGTGA, per germline. V dropped 5 bases and J dropped 1 base, with 15 bases sitting between them. CDR3 sequence: CASSLTSSGAKNIQYF. CDR3 DNA sequence: TGTGCCAGCAGCCTCACTAGTTCCGGGGCCAAAAACATTCAGTACTTC.

The chain carries TRBV27 and TRBJ1-4; no definite D call. The CDR3 extends over 13 amino acids. Trimming removed 3 bases from V and 8 bases from J, with 10 bases in between. Germline lookup yields CDR1 MNHEY and CDR2 SMNVEV (reference sequence). The CDR3 here is CASSFSSYEKLFF. CDR3 sequence (DNA): TGTGCCAGCAGTTTTAGTAGTTACGAAAAACTGTTTTTT.

The CDR3 nucleotides are TGTGCCATCAGTGGGGGAGGGAGCTCCTACGAGCAGTACTTC. As protein: CAISGGGSSYEQYF. The V and J genes are TRBV10-3 and TRBJ2-7; 7 bases map to TRBD2. After removal of 4 bases from V and 0 bases from J, the junction contained 3 bases not matched to a gene. This CDR3 contains 14 residues. Looked up from germline, CDR1 is ENHRY and CDR2 is SYGVKD.

The gene calls are TRBV9 and TRBJ1-1; D is perhaps TRBD1 (6 bases). V shed 7 bases and J shed 2 bases, with 15 bases lying between them. CDR3 length equals 14 residues. Germline CDR1 reads SGDLS; CDR2 reads YYNGEE. The CDR3, as DNA: TGTGCCAGCTCTTCACAGGGCGGTAACACTGAAGCTTTCTTT. This sequence encodes CASSSQGGNTEAFF.